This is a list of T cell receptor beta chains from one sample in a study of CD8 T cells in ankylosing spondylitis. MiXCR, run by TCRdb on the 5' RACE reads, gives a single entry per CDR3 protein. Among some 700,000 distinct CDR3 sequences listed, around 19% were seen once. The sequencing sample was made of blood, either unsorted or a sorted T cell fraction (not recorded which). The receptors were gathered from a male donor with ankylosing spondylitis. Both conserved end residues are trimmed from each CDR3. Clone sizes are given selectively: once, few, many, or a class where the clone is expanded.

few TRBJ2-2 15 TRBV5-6 ASRGYKTSGNTGELF
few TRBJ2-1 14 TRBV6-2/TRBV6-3 ASSYGQIFAYNEQF
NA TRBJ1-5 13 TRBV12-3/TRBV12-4 ASSLAGGHNQPQH
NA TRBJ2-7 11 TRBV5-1 ASSLGQFHEQY
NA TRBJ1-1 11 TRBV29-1 SAPGGGNTEAF
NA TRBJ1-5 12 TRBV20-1 SARASRGEQPQH
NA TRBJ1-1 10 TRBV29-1 SVGTGLTEAF
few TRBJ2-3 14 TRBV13 ASRWTSGKTTDTQY
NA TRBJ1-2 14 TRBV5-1 ASSFSEPSHGGGYT
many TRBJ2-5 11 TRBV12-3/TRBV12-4 ASSRGSEETQY
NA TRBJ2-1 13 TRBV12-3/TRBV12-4 ASSGTSGNYNEQF
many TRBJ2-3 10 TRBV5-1 ASSLTTDTQY
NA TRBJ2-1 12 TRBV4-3 ASSLARGYNEQF
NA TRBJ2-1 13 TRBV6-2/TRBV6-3 ASSYMGEPYNEQF
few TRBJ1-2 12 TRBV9 ASSVGGATSGYT
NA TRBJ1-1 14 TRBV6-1 ASRSGQGGMNTEAF
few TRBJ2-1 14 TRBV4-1 ASSLRGLSALNEQF
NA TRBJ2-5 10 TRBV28 ASEGQQETQY
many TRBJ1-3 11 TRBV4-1 ASSQGRSPTIY
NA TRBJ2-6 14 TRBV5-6 ASSLETGAGANVLT
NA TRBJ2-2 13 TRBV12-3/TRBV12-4 ASSLVQGGSGELF
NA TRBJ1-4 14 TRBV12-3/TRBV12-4 ASSLQGPSTNEKLF
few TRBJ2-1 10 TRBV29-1 SVVRQPREQF
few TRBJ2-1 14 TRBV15 ATSRDPLPMSDEQF
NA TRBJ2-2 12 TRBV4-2 ASSRQGWTGELF
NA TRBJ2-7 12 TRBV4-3 ASSHMGSSYEQY
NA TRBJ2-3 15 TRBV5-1 ASSDRIREKNTDTQY
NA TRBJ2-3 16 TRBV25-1 ASSAGQGGLRYTDTQY
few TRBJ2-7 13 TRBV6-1 ASSEPLGGSYEQY
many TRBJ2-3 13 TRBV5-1 ASSSWTGVADTQY
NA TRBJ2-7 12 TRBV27 ATQAGGPGYEQY
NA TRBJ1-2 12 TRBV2 ASSSYGRSYGYT
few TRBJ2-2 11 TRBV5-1 ASNTGMAGELF
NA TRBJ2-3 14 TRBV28 ASSLATSGSTDTQY
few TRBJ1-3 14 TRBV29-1 SVADRGPNSGNTIY
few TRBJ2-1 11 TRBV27 ASSLAALNEQF
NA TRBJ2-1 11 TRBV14 ASSRHREGPMF
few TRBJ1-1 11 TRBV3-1 ASSINRAHEAF
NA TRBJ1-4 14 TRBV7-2 ASSLAPLPADEKLF
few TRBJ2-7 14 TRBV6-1 ASSPTGPYLSYEQY
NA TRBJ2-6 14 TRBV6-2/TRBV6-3 ASSYPLGSGANVLT
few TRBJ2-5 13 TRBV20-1 SARDMSGGAETQY
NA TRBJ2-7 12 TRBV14 ASSRGTVASEQY
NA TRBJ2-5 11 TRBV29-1 SVDSDFQETQY
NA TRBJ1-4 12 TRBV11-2 ASSWGTTNEKLF
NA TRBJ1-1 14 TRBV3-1 ASSQELWDRDTEAF
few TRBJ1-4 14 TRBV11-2 ASSLGVLSTNEKLF
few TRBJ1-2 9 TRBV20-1 SAKDNYGYT
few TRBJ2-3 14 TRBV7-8 ASSFYSGGSSDTQY
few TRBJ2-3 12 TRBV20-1 SAPTSLATDTQY
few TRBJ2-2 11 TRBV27 ASRLTRTGELF
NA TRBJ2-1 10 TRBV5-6 ASSFSLDEQF
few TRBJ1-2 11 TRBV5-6 ASSLVTAYGYT
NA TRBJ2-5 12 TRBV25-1 ASSERLSQETQY
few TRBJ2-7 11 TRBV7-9 ASSPGVSDEQY
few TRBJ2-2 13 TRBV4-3 ASSQGRQGPGELF
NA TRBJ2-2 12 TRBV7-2 ASSLARTYGELF
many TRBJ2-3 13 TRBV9 ASSVGRRNTDTQY
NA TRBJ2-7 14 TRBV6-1 ASSPPGQAGYYEQY
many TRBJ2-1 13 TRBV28 ASSFRGAGGNEQF